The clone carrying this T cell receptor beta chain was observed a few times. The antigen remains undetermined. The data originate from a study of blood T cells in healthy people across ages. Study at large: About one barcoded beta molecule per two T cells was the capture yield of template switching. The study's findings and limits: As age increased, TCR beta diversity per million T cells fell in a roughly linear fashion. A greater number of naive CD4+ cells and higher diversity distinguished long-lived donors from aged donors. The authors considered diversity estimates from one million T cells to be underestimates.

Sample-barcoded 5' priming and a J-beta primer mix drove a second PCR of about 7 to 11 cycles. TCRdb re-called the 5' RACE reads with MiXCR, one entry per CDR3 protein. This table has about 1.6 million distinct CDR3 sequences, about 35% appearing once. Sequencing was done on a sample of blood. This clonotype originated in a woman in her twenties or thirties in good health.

Written as DNA, the CDR3 is TGCAGTGCCACACCAGGGACTAGCGGGGGGGATAGCCGAATAGATACGCAGTATTTT. Residues: CSATPGTSGGDSRIDTQYF. J is TRBJ2-3 and V is TRBV20-1; 16 nucleotides agree with TRBD2. V lost 6 bases and J lost 5; bases outside the gene matches: 17. CDR3 size: 19 residues. CDR1 and CDR2 from the germline V gene are DFQATT and SNEGSKA (reference sequence).